A single TCR beta chain is shown here with its context. This sample was included in a study of blood T cell repertoires in COVID-19. Libraries were prepared by immunoSEQ multiplex PCR; TCRdb keeps only in-frame clonotypes and omits some of them. The table lists 150,000 to 200,000 clones, about 88% of them singletons. CDR1 and CDR2 from the germline V gene are KGHSH and LQKENI. V lost 3 bases and J lost 6, with 15 bases in between. The CDR3 runs 15 residues. The V gene is TRBV18, the J gene TRBJ2-1; D possibly corresponds to TRBD2 (6 bases). The TCR sequence derives from a human donor in a cohort sampled during active COVID-19. The sample consisted of peripheral blood. DNA of the CDR3: TGTGCCAGCTCACCTCTGACCGGGGGTGGCAATGAGCAGTTCTTC. This sequence encodes CASSPLTGGGNEQFF.